This record covers a single T cell receptor (beta chain). Data came from immunoSEQ multiplex PCR; TCRdb stores just in-frame clones and leaves some out. The sample includes some 900,000 clones, over 75% of them seen just once. The entry originates in a study of shared clonotypes between healthy human individuals. Overall study context: A donor's plate count was three for CD4 naive and three for CD4 memory; CD8 naive had two and CD8 memory one.

Material for sequencing was memory CD4+ T cells sorted from blood. Subset reported: CD45RA-negative fraction. This clonotype was obtained from a man aged 18 to 30 in good health.

The CDR3 loop is CASSVRLGTDTQYF. CDR3 in DNA: TGTGCCAGCAGCGTACGCCTCGGGACAGATACGCAGTATTTT. The V gene is TRBV7-3, the J gene TRBJ2-3; D is ambiguous. CDR3 length: 14 amino acids. Germline values: CDR1 SGHTA, CDR2 FQGTGA. V lost 5 bases to trimming and J lost 3 bases, with 12 bases between them.